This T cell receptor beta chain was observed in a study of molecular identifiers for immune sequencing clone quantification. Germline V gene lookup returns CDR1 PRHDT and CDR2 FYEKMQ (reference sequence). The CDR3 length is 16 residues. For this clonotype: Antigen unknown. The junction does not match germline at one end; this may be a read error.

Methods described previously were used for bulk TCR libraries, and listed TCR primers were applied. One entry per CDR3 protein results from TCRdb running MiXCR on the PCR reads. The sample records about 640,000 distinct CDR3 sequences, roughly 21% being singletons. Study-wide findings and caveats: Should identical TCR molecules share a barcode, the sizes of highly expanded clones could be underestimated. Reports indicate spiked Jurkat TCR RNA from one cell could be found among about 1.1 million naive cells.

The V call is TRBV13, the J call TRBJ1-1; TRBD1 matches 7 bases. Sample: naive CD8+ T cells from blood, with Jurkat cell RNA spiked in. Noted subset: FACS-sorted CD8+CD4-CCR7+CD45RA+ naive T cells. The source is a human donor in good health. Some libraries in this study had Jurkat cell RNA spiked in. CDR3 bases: TGTGCCAGCGGCTTAGGCCTAAGGGGGCCGGACACTGAAGCTTTCTTT. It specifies CASGLGLRGPDTEAFF.